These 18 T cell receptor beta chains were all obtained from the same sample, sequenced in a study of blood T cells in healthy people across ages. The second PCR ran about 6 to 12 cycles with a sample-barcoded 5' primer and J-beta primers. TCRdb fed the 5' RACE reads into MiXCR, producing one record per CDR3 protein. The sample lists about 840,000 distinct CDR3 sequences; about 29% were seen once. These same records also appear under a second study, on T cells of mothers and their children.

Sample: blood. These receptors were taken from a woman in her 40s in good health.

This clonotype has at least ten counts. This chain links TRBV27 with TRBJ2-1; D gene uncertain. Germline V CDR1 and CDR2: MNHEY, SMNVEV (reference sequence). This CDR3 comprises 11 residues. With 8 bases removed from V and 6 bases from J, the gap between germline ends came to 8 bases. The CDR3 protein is CASSRFNEQFF. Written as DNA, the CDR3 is TGTGCCAGCTCACGGTTCAATGAGCAGTTCTTC.

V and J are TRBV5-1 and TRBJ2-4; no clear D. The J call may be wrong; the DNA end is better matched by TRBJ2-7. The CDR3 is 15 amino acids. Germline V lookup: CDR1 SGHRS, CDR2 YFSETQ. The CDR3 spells CASSLGRLQSYEQYF. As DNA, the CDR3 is TGCGCCAGCAGCTTGGGCCGGCTGCAGTCCTACGAGCAGTACTTC.

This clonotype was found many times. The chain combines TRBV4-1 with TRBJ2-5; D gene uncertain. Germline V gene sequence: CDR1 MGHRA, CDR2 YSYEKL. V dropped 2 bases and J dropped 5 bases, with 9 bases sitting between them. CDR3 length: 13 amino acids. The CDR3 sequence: CASSQFEMETQYF. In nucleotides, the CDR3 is TGCGCCAGCAGCCAATTCGAGATGGAGACCCAGTACTTC.

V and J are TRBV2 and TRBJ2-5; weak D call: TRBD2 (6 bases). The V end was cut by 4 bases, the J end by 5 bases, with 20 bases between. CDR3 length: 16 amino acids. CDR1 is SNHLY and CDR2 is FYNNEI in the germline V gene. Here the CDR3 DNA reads TGTGCCAGCAGTGGGGGACTCTTCACCGGTCGGGAGACCCAGTACTTC. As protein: CASSGGLFTGRETQYF.

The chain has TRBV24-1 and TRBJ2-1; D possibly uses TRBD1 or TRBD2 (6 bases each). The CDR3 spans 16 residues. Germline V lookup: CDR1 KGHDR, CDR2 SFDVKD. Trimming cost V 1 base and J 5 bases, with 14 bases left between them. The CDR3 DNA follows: TGTGCCACCAGTGATTTCGGGCAGGGGAGGCACAATGAGCAGTTCTTC. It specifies CATSDFGQGRHNEQFF.

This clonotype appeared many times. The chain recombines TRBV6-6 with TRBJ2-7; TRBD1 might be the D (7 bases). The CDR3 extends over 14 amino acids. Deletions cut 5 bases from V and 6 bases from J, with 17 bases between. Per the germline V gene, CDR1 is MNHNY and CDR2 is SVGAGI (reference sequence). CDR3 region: CASSPGRQGGEQYF. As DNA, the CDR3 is TGTGCCAGCAGTCCTGGACGACAGGGAGGCGAGCAGTACTTC.

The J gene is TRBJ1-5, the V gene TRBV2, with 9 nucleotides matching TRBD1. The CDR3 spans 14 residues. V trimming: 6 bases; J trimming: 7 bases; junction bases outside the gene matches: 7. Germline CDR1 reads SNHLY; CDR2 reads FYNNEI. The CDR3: CASSWDRVRQPQHF. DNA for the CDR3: TGTGCCAGCAGCTGGGACAGGGTAAGGCAGCCCCAGCATTTT.

CDR3 sequence (DNA): TGTGCCAGCAGCTCAAGCCTGGCGTTGAACACTGAAGCTTTCTTT. Translating it yields CASSSSLALNTEAFF. The chain joins TRBV7-6 to TRBJ1-1; D gene unclear. The CDR3 is 15 residues long. V lost 4 bases to trimming and J lost 0 bases, with 12 bases between them. Germline CDR1 and CDR2: SGHVS and FNYEAQ.

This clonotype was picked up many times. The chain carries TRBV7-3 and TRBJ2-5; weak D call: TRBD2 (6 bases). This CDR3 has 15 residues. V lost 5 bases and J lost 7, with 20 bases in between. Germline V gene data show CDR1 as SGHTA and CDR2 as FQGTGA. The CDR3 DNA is TGTGCCAGCAGCCCCCAGGGAGGAGGGCTGGCGACCCAGTACTTC. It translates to CASSPQGGGLATQYF. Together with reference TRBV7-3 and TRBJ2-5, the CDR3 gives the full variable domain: GAGVSQTPSNKVTEKGKYVELRCDPISGHTALYWYRQSLGQGPEFLIYFQGTGAADDSGLPNDRFFAVRPEGSVSTLKIQRTERGDSAVYLCASSPQGGGLATQYFGPGTRLLVL.

Written as DNA, the CDR3 is TGCAGTGCCACCAGGATAGCGGGGGGCACAGATACGCAGTATTTT. Translated, it gives CSATRIAGGTDTQYF. This sequence joins TRBV20-1 and TRBJ2-3, with TRBD2 matching 9 bases. V lost 6 bases, J lost 1 base, and 8 bases stayed unmatched. This CDR3 has 15 amino acids. Germline CDR1 reads DFQATT; CDR2 reads SNEGSKA (reference sequence).

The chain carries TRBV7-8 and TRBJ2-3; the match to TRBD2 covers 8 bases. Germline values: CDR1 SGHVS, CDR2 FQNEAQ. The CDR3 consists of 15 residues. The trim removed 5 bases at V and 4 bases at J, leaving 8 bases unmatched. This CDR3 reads CASSIRGGYSDTQYF. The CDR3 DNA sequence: TGTGCCAGCAGCATCCGCGGGGGGTATTCAGATACGCAGTATTTT.

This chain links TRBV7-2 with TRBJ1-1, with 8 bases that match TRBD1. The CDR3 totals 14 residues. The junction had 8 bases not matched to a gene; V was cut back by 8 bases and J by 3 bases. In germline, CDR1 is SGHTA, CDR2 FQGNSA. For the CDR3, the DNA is TGTGCCAGCGGTCCCGGACAGGGTCACACTGAAGCTTTCTTT. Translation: CASGPGQGHTEAFF.

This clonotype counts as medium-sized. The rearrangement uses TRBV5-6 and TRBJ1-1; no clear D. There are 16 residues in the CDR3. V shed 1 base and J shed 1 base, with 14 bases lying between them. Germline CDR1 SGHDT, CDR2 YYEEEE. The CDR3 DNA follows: TGTGCCAGCAGCTTGTACGGGAAAGGAGGGAACACTGAAGCTTTCTTT. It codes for CASSLYGKGGNTEAFF.

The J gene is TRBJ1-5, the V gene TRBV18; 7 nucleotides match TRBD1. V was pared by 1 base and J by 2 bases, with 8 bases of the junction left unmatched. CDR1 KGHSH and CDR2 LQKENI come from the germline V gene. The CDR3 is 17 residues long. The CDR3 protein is CASSPQGAGGGNQPQHF. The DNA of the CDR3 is TGTGCCAGCTCACCACAGGGGGCGGGCGGTGGCAATCAGCCCCAGCATTTT.

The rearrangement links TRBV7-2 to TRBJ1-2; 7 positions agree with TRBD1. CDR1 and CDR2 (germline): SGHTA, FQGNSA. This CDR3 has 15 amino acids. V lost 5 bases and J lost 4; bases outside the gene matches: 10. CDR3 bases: TGTGCCAGCAGCCAACGACAGGGTATAGGCTATGGCTACACCTTC. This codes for CASSQRQGIGYGYTF.

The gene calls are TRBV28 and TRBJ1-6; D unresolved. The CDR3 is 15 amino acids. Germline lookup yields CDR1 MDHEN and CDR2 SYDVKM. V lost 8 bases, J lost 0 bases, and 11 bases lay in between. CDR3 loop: CASHGISSYNSPLHF. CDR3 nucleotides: TGTGCCAGCCACGGAATAAGCTCCTATAATTCACCCCTCCACTTT.

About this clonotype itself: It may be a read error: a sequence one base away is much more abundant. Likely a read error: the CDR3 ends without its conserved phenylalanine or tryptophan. CDR3 in DNA: TGCAGTGCTAGCCGGGACACCTACAATGAGCAGTTCGTC. Its protein is CSASRDTYNEQFV. The chain couples TRBV20-1 to TRBJ2-1, with D maybe TRBD1 (6 bases). The germline V and J ends were trimmed by 3 bases and 2 bases, with 8 bases remaining between them. Germline V gene data show CDR1 as DFQATT and CDR2 as SNEGSKA (reference sequence). The CDR3 is 13 residues long.

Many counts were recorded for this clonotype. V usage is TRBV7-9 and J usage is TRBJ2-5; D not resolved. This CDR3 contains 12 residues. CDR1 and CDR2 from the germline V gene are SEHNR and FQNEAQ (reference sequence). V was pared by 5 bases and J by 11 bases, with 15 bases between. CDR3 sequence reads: CASSRSSDVQYF. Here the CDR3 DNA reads TGTGCCAGCAGCCGATCCTCCGATGTGCAGTACTTC.